This T cell receptor (beta chain) was found in a study of blood T cell repertoires in COVID-19. Overall study context: Samples came from the United States, Italy and Spain, spanning acute and convalescent COVID-19. PBMCs, B-cell-depleted T cells, or T cells were the source of the cDNA or gDNA that made up the material.

Per the original methods: Estimates of nucleated cell counts were drawn from the amplification of reference gene primers. Using immunoSEQ multiplex PCR, the repertoire was profiled, and TCRdb retains in-frame clones only, with some absent. V, J and clone size were drawn from that table, and D and trimming were deduced from the DNA. The repertoire consists of roughly 500,000 clones, with approximately 85% occurring once and the leading ten covering 3.2%. V shed 4 bases and J 5 bases; nucleotides not matched to a gene: 21. The germline gives CDR1 SGHTA, CDR2 FQGTGA. The CDR3 is made up of 19 amino acids.

The TCR was taken from a human donor in a cohort sampled during active COVID-19. This chain uses TRBV7-3 with TRBJ2-5, with TRBD1 identical over 8 bases. The specimen sequenced was peripheral blood. The CDR3 sequence: CASSSIPLSVTGALETQYF. The CDR3 nucleotides are TGTGCCAGCAGCTCAATCCCCTTAAGTGTGACAGGGGCGCTCGAGACCCAGTACTTC.